These T cell receptor beta chains were read from a single sample in a study of follicular helper T cells after annual influenza vaccination. This table comes from immunoSEQ multiplex PCR, and its TCRdb copy is limited to in-frame clones, with some not included. The sample lists approximately 10,000 clones; over 80% were seen once. The starting material was CXCR5- memory CD4+ T cells sorted from blood, obtained 7 days after influenza vaccination. The receptors derive from an adult who received the influenza vaccine. Each CDR3 is given with its conserved first and last residue. The order of the fields is D gene, V gene, clone size, J gene, CDR3 DNA, CDR3 protein. The D gene is left open where the match is weak. Rows give clone size only sometimes, using once, few, many, or a class for an expanded clone.

>.|TRBV5-4|few|TRBJ1-2
TGTGCCAGCAGCTTGGACAGGTTACTATATGGCTACACCTTC
CASSLDRLLYGYTF
>TRBD1|TRBV28|few|TRBJ1-4
TGTGCCAGCAGGGACAGGGGAGGTAAACTGTTTTTT
CASRDRGGKLFF
>.|TRBV7-8|.|TRBJ1-2
TGTGCCAGCAGCTTAGACCGGGTTGATGGCTACACCTTC
CASSLDRVDGYTF
>.|TRBV5-1|.|TRBJ2-5
TGCGCCAGCAGCCCCGGACACTTACAAGAGACCCAGTACTTC
CASSPGHLQETQYF
>.|TRBV6-1|.|TRBJ1-4
TGTGCCAGCAGTGAATACAGGACTAATGAAAAACTGTTTTTT
CASSEYRTNEKLFF
>.|TRBV5-8|.|TRBJ1-4
TGTGCCAGCAGCAAACTGGGGACTGCAACTAATGAAAAACTGTTTTTT
CASSKLGTATNEKLFF
>.|TRBV28|.|TRBJ2-3
TGTGCCAGCAGAACCCGGGGGGCCGGAGATACGCAGTATTTT
CASRTRGAGDTQYF
>.|TRBV7-9|.|TRBJ1-1
TGTGCCAGCAGCTCTAATTCTCAGAGGAACACTGAAGCTTTCTTT
CASSSNSQRNTEAFF
>TRBD1|TRBV30|.|TRBJ2-2
TGTGCCTGGAGGCTTCAGATCCCAGGGGGCCTACCGAACACCGGGGAGCTGTTTTTT
CAWRLQIPGGLPNTGELFF
>.|TRBV10-1|.|TRBJ2-5
TGCGCCAGCAGTGACCCTTTTAGCGGAGGGGAGACCCAGTACTTC
CASSDPFSGGETQYF
>.|TRBV30|.|TRBJ1-1
TGTGCCTGGAGTGTAAAAGAGCGGGGGAACACTGAAGCTTTCTTT
CAWSVKERGNTEAFF
>TRBD2|TRBV2|.|TRBJ2-3
TGTGCCAGCAGTGAAAACACCCTAGCGGGGATCCCGGATACGCAGTATTTT
CASSENTLAGIPDTQYF
>.|TRBV29-1|few|TRBJ2-7
TGCAGCGTTGGTGAAGACAGGTACCACGAGCAGTACTTC
CSVGEDRYHEQYF
>.|TRBV15|.|TRBJ2-2
TGTGCCACCAGGGGGCGCGGGGAGCTGTTTTTT
CATRGRGELFF
>.|TRBV18|few|TRBJ2-7
TGTGCCAGCTCACCACCGTCATCCTACGAGCAGTACTTC
CASSPPSSYEQYF
>TRBD2|TRBV6-6|.|TRBJ2-1
TGTGCCAGCACCAATGACGTAGCGGGGGGGGCTGGTGAGCAGTTCTTC
CASTNDVAGGAGEQFF
>TRBD2|TRBV12-5|.|TRBJ2-1
TGTGCTAGTGGTTTGGTCCTCGTCACTCCGGAGCGGGGGTTTCCCGTATCGTACAATGAGCAGTTCTTC
CASGLVLVTPERGFPVSYNEQFF
>.|TRBV5-5|.|TRBJ2-7
TGTGCCAGCAGCTTGGGACGGACTTTCTACGAGCAGTACTTC
CASSLGRTFYEQYF
>TRBD1|TRBV4-3|.|TRBJ2-7
TGCGCCAGCAGCCAAGATGCCACCGGGACAGGGATCTACGAGCAGTACTTC
CASSQDATGTGIYEQYF
>.|TRBV27|.|TRBJ2-3
TGTGCCAGCAGTTTAGCCGGCACAGATACGCAGTATTTT
CASSLAGTDTQYF
>TRBD1|TRBV2|.|TRBJ2-7
TGTGCCAGCACACTTCGACAGGGGGGCTACGAGCAGTACTTC
CASTLRQGGYEQYF
>TRBD2|TRBV19|.|TRBJ2-1
TGTGCCAGTAGTGCCGATTTAGCGGGGGGGAACAATGAGCAGTTCTTC
CASSADLAGGNNEQFF
>TRBD2|TRBV2|.|TRBJ2-1
TGTGCCAGCAGTGCTGTAGCGGGGGGCTCTGAGCAGTTCTTC
CASSAVAGGSEQFF
>.|TRBV6-5|.|TRBJ2-1
TGTGCCAGCAGTTACCGGAGCGTCAGGGCTCATGAGCAGTTCTTC
CASSYRSVRAHEQFF
>.|TRBV25-1|.|TRBJ2-2
TGTGCCAGCAGTCTACCAGTGGGGGACACCGGGGAGCTGTTTTTT
CASSLPVGDTGELFF
>.|TRBV28|.|TRBJ2-7
TGTGCCAGCAGTTCACCCGGGGGCCCCTACGAGCAGTACTTC
CASSSPGGPYEQYF
>TRBD2|TRBV7-2|.|TRBJ2-5
TGTGCCAGCAGCTTAGTCTGGCGGGGGGAAGAGACCCAGTACTTC
CASSLVWRGEETQYF
>.|TRBV18|.|TRBJ2-3
TGTGCCAGCTCACCATTCGGCTTGCGTGGCACAGATACGCAGTATTTT
CASSPFGLRGTDTQYF
>.|TRBV11-3|.|TRBJ2-2
TGTGCCAGCAGCTTAGGTAGAGGGTACGGGGAGCTGTTTTTT
CASSLGRGYGELFF
>.|TRBV6-6|.|TRBJ2-2
TGTGCCAGCATTATAGGACAGCAAAACACCGGGGAGCTGTTTTTT
CASIIGQQNTGELFF
>TRBD1|TRBV7-9|.|TRBJ1-1
TGTGCCAGCAGCTTATCACAGGGGGTTGGGGAAGCTTTCTTT
CASSLSQGVGEAFF
>.|TRBV11-2|.|TRBJ1-1
TGTGCCAGCAGCCCTCTTCAGGGGGAAGCTTTCTTT
CASSPLQGEAFF
>.|TRBV9|.|TRBJ2-7
TGTGCCAGCAGCGTAGGGGGCTCCGGGGACGAGCAGTACTTC
CASSVGGSGDEQYF
>TRBD2|TRBV7-8|.|TRBJ2-4
TGTGCCAGCAGCTTACCGCCTTGGAGCGGGGGGAAAAACATTCAGTACTTC
CASSLPPWSGGKNIQYF
>.|TRBV2|.|TRBJ2-3
TGTGCCAGCATCCTTCAGGGGACAAGCACAGATACGCAGTATTTT
CASILQGTSTDTQYF
>.|TRBV30|.|TRBJ1-1
TGTGCCTGGAGTGTAGGGTGGGGCAGCCAGAACACTGAAGCTTTCTTT
CAWSVGWGSQNTEAFF
>TRBD2|TRBV11-3|.|TRBJ2-3
TGTGCCAGCAGCTTAGGACTAGCGGGGGACACAGATACGCAGTATTTT
CASSLGLAGDTDTQYF
>.|TRBV6-6|.|TRBJ2-2
TGTGCCAGCAGCCCCCAATCCACCCTAAACACCGGGGAGCTGTTTTTT
CASSPQSTLNTGELFF
>TRBD1|TRBV28|.|TRBJ2-1
TGTGCCAGCAGTCCACGACAGGGATACAATGAGCAGTTCTTC
CASSPRQGYNEQFF
>.|TRBV11-3|few|TRBJ2-7
TGTGCCAGCAGCCCGAACTCAGGGGTCGAGCAGTACTTC
CASSPNSGVEQYF
>.|TRBV6-6|.|TRBJ1-5
TGTGCCAGCAGCCGGTACGGTCAGCCCCAGCATTTT
CASSRYGQPQHF
>TRBD2|TRBV9|.|TRBJ2-3
TGTGCCAGCAGCAAATTAGCGGGGGGGAGCACAGATACGCAGTATTTT
CASSKLAGGSTDTQYF
>TRBD2|TRBV7-2|once|TRBJ2-2
TGTGCCAGCAGCGCGACTAGCGGGGGGAGTACCGGGGAGCTGTTTTTT
CASSATSGGSTGELFF
>.|TRBV19|few|TRBJ1-2
TGTGCCAGTAGGGCCAGGGAGATCGCTAACTATGGCTACACCTTC
CASRAREIANYGYTF
>.|TRBV11-2|once|TRBJ1-2
TGTGCCAGCAGCCCAGGACAGAACTATGGCTACACCTTC
CASSPGQNYGYTF
>.|TRBV19|.|TRBJ1-2
TGTGCCAGTAGTATCCGGACGGGGTTGGGCTACACCTTC
CASSIRTGLGYTF
>.|TRBV5-6|.|TRBJ1-2
TGTGCCAGCAGCGGGCGAGGGGGGGACTATGGCTACACCTTC
CASSGRGGDYGYTF
>.|TRBV7-2|.|TRBJ2-7
TGTGCCAGCAGCTCCATCCTCGGGCGGGTGCAGTACTTC
CASSSILGRVQYF
>TRBD1|TRBV5-6|.|TRBJ1-4
TGTGCCAGCAGCTCCATACAGGGGACTAATGAAAAACTGTTTTTT
CASSSIQGTNEKLFF
>.|TRBV28|.|TRBJ2-7
TGTGCCAGCACCTTATCTGGCATCTCCTACGAGCAGTACTTC
CASTLSGISYEQYF
>TRBD2|TRBV6-5|few|TRBJ2-3
TGTGCCAGCAGCTACAGGACTAGCGGAGATACGCAGTATTTT
CASSYRTSGDTQYF
>.|TRBV7-9|.|TRBJ1-4
TGTGCCAGCAATGACCTTGCGGTTGGTGGCGAAAAACTGTTTTTT
CASNDLAVGGEKLFF